This T cell receptor (beta chain) was sequenced in a study of shared clonotypes between healthy human individuals. Overall study results and limits: Naive CD4 clonotypes overlapped across several donors at roughly 5%.

Nashville, Tennessee was home to all donors, who were Caucasian adults. Execution of the assay was at deep level. Produced via immunoSEQ multiplex PCR; TCRdb's table is partial and in-frame only. Here the sample spans 800,000 to 1,200,000 clones, more than 75% being singletons. This clone was recorded only once. The antigen is unknown. The receptor was isolated from a man in his late teens or twenties in good health. Some clones in this sample may be carry-over from other donors' samples. The sample taken for sequencing was memory CD4+ T cells from PBMCs. Subset indicated: CD45RA-negative fraction.

The DNA for the CDR3 is TGTGCCAGCAGTGACAACGAGCGGGAGGGACCTTTAGCCAAAAACATTCAGTACTTC. This encodes CASSDNEREGPLAKNIQYF. The rearrangement joins TRBV6-4 to TRBJ2-4; TRBD2 matches at 10 bases. CDR1 is MRHNA and CDR2 is SNTAGT in the germline V gene. The CDR3 consists of 19 residues. V gave up 2 bases and J gave up 0 bases; unmatched junction bases: 10.